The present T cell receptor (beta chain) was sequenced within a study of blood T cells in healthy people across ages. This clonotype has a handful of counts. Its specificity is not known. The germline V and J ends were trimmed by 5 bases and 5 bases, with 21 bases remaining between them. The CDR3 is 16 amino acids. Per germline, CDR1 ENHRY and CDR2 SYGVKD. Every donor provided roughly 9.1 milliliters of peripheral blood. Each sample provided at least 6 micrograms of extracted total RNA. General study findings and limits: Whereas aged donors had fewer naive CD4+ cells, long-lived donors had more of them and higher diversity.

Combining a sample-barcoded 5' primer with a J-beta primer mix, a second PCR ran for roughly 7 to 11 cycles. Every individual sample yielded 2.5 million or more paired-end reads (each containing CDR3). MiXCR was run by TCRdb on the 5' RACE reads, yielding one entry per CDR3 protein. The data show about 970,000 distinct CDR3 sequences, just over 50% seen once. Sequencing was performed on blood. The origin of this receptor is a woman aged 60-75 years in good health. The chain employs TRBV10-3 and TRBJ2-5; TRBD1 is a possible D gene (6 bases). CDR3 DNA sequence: TGTGCCATCAGTCTCCGGGACACCAAAAACGGGGAGACCCAGTACTTC. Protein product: CAISLRDTKNGETQYF.